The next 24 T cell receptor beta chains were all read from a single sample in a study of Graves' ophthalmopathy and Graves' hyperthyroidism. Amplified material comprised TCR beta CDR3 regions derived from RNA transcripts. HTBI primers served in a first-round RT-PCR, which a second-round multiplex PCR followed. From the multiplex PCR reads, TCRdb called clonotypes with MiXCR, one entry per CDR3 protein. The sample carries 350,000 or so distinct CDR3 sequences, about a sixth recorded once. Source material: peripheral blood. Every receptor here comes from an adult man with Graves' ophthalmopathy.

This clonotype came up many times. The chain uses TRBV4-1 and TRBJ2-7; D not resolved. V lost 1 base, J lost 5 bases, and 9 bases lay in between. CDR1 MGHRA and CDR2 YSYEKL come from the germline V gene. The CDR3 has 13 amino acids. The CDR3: CASSQVSGHEQYF. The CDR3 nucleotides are TGCGCCAGCAGCCAAGTCTCTGGGCACGAGCAGTACTTC.

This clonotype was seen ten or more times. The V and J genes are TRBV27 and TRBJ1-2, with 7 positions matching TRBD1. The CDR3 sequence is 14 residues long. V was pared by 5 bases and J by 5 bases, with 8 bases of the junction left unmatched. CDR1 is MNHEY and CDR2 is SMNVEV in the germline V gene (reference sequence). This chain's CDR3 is CASSPRQGRYGYTF. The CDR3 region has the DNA TGTGCCAGCAGTCCACGACAGGGCCGATATGGCTACACCTTC.

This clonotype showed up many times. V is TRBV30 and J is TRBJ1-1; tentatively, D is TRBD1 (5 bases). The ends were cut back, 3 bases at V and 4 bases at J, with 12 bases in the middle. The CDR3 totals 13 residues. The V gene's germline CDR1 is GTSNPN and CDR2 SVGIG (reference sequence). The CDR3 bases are TGTGCCTGGAGAGGGGCCCGGGGCACTGAAGCTTTCTTT. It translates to CAWRGARGTEAFF.

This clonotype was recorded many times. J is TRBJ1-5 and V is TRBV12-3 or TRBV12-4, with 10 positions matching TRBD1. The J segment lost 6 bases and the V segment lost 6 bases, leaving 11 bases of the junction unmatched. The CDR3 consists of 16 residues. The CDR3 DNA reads TGTGCCAGCAGAGCCGGGACAGGGGCTTTTTCTCAGCCCCAGCATTTT. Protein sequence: CASRAGTGAFSQPQHF.

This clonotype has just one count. The CDR3 DNA reads TGTGCCACCAGTGATTCAACAGGGGGGCGCTACGAGCAGTACTTC. Residues: CATSDSTGGRYEQYF. The chain uses TRBV24-1 and TRBJ2-7; 8 positions match TRBD1. V trimming: 2 bases; J trimming: 3 bases; junction bases outside the gene matches: 5. CDR1 and CDR2 (germline): KGHDR, SFDVKD. The CDR3 has 15 residues.

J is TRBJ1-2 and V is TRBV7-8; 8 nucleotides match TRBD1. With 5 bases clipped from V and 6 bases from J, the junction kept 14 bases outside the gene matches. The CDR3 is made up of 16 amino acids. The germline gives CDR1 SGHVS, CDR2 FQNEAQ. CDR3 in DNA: TGTGCCAGCAGCCCCCGCATACAGGGGGTGGGGGATGGCTACACCTTC. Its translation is CASSPRIQGVGDGYTF. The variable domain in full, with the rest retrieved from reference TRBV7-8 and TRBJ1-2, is GAGVSQSPRYKVAKRGQDVALRCDPISGHVSLFWYQQALGQGPEFLTYFQNEAQLDKSGLPSDRFFAERPEGSVSTLKIQRTQQEDSAVYLCASSPRIQGVGDGYTFGSGTRLTVV.

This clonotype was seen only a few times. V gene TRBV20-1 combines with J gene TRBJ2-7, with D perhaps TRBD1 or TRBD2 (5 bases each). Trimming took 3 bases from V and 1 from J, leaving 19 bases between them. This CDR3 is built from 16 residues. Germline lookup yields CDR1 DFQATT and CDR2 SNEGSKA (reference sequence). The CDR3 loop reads CSARARGLRVSYEQYF. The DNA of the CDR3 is TGCAGTGCTAGGGCCCGGGGCTTAAGAGTATCCTACGAGCAGTACTTC.

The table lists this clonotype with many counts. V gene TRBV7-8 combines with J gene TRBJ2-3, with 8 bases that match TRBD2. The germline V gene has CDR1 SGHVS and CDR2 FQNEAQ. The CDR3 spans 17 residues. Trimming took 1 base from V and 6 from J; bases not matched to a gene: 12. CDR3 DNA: TGTGCCAGCAGCTTAGTATCCCCGGGGCGGGGGGCGGATACGCAGTATTTT. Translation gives CASSLVSPGRGADTQYF.

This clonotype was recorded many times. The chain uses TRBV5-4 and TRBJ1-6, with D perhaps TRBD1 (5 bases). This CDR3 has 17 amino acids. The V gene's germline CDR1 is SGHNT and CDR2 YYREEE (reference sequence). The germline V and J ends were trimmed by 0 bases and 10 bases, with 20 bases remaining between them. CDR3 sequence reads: CASSLAGAITIGSPLHF. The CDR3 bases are TGTGCCAGCAGCTTGGCCGGGGCAATCACCATCGGGTCACCCCTCCACTTT.

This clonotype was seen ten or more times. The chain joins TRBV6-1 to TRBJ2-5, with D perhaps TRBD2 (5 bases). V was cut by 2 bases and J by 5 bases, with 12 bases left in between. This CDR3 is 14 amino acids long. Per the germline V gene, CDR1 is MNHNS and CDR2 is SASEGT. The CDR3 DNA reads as TGTGCCAGCAGTGAACCCGCATCGGGGGAGACCCAGTACTTC. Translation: CASSEPASGETQYF.

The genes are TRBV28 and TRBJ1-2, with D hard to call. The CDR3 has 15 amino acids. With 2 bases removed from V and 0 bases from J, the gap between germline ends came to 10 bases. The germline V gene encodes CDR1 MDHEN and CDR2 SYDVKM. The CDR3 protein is CASSLLSGSNYGYTF. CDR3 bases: TGTGCCAGCAGTTTACTTTCGGGCTCTAACTATGGCTACACCTTC.

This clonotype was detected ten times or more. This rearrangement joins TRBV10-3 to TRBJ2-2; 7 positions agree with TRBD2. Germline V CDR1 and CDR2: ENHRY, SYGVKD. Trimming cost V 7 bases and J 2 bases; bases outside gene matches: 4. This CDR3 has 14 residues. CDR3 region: CAIKAGVNTGELFF. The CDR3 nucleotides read TGTGCCATCAAGGCGGGGGTCAACACCGGGGAGCTGTTTTTT.

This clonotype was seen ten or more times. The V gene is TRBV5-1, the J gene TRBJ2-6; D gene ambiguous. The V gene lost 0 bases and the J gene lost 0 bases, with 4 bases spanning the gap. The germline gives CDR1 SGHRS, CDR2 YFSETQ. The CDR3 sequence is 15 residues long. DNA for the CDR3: TGCGCCAGCAGCTTGGTACCCTCTGGGGCCAACGTCCTGACTTTC. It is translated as CASSLVPSGANVLTF.

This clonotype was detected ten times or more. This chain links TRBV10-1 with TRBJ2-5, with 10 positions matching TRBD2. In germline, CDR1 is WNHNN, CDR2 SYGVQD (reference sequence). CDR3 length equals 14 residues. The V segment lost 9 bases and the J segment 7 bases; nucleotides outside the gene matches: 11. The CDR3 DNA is TGCGCCAGTTCCGGGACTAGCGAAGTTGGGACCCAGTACTTC. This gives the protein CASSGTSEVGTQYF.

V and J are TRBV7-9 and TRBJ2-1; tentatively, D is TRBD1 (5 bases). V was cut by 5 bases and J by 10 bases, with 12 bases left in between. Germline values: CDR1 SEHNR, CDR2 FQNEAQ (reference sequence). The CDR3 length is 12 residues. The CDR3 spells CASSRLTGEQFF. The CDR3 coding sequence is TGTGCCAGCAGCAGGTTAACAGGCGAGCAGTTCTTC.

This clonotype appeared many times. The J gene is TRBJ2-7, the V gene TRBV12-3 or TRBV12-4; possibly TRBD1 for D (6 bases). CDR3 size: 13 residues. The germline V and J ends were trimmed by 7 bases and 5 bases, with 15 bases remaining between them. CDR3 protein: CASTRRGGDEQYF. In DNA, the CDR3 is TGTGCCAGCACCCGACGAGGGGGAGACGAGCAGTACTTC.

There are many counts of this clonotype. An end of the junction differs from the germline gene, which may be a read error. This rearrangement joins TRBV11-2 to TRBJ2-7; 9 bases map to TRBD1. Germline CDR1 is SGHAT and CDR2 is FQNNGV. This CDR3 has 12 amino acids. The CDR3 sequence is CASGLDRGEQYF. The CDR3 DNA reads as TGTGCCAGCGGCTTGGACAGGGGCGAGCAGTACTTC.

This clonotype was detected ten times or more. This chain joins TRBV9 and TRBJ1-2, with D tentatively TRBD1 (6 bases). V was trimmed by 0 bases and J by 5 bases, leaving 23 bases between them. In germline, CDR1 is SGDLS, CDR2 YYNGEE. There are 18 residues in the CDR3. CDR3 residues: CASSVVGDPRAQGYGYTF. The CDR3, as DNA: TGTGCCAGCAGCGTAGTTGGGGACCCCCGGGCCCAGGGGTATGGCTACACCTTC.

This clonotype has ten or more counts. The chain's CDR3 is CASSQQGGNQPQHF. As DNA, the CDR3 is TGCGCCAGCAGCCAACAGGGGGGAAATCAGCCCCAGCATTTT. The chain recombines TRBV4-1 with TRBJ1-5, with TRBD1 matching 7 bases. The V gene's germline CDR1 is MGHRA and CDR2 YSYEKL. The CDR3 covers 14 residues. Losses at the gene ends were 2 bases for V and 4 bases for J; bases not matched to a gene: 2.

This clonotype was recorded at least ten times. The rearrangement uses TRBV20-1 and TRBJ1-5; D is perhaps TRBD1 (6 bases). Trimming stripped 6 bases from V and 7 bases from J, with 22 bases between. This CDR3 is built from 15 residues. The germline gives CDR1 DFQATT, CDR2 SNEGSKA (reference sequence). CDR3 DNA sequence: TGCAGTGCAGACTTGGACAGCCGTCCGGGACAGCCCCAGCATTTT. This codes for CSADLDSRPGQPQHF.

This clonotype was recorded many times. The CDR3 DNA follows: TGTGCCAGTATGGGCAAGGGTCCTTCGCGGGAGCAGTACTTC. Translated: CASMGKGPSREQYF. The rearrangement uses TRBV19 and TRBJ2-7, with D hard to call. This CDR3 is 14 amino acids long. Germline V gene sequence: CDR1 LNHDA, CDR2 SQIVND (reference sequence). V lost 7 bases, J lost 7 bases, and 20 bases lay in between.

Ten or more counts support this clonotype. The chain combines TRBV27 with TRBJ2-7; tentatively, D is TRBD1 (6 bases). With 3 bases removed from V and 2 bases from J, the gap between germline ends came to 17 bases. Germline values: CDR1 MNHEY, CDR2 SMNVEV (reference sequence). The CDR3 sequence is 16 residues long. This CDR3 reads CASSFRRGDPPYEQYF. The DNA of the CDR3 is TGTGCCAGCAGTTTTCGCAGGGGCGATCCTCCCTACGAGCAGTACTTC.

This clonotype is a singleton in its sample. The CDR3 DNA sequence: TGTGCCAGCAGCCTGCAGCAGGGGGTCTTTTACGAGCAGTACTTC. Its translation is CASSLQQGVFYEQYF. The chain joins TRBV7-2 to TRBJ2-7, with 7 bases lining up with TRBD1. CDR3 length: 15 amino acids. The trim removed 5 bases at V and 4 bases at J, leaving 11 bases unmatched. From germline, CDR1 is SGHTA and CDR2 FQGNSA.

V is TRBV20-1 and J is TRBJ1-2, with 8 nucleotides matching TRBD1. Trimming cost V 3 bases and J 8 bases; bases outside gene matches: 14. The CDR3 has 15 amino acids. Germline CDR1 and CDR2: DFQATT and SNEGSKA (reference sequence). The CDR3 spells CSARSSGGDIRGYTF. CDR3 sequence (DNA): TGCAGTGCTAGGAGTTCAGGGGGCGATATCCGGGGCTACACCTTC.